The 14 T cell receptor beta chains in this list originate from one sample, sequenced in a study of control samples from healthy donors and cancer patients. The protocol was immunoSEQ multiplex PCR, while the TCRdb copy is restricted to in-frame clones and leaves out a portion. In the table there are roughly 55,000 clones, roughly 87% of which are singletons. Sequencing was carried out using blood. These TCRs come from a man in his fifties in good health.

V is TRBV7-9 and J is TRBJ2-7, with 16 bases lining up with TRBD2. With V trimmed by 5 bases and J by 6 bases, 10 bases remained unmatched. This CDR3 contains 17 residues. Germline values: CDR1 SEHNR, CDR2 FQNEAQ (reference sequence). CDR3 sequence: CASSLSGTSGRAGEQYF. CDR3 DNA sequence: TGTGCCAGCAGCCTATCGGGGACTAGCGGGAGGGCTGGCGAGCAGTACTTC.

In this sample, this clone turned up a few times. The chain employs TRBV4-3 and TRBJ2-1; TRBD2 matches 10 bases. In germline, CDR1 is LGHNA, CDR2 YSLEER. CDR3 length equals 17 residues. The V segment lost 2 bases and the J segment 5 bases; nucleotides outside the gene matches: 9. CDR3 protein: CASSQLSSGRGDNEQFF. CDR3 coding DNA: TGCGCCAGCAGCCAACTGTCTAGCGGGAGAGGAGACAATGAGCAGTTCTTC.

The chain uses TRBV5-1 and TRBJ1-1, with D perhaps TRBD1 (6 bases). Trimming took 6 bases from V and 4 from J, leaving 13 bases between them. This CDR3 comprises 13 residues. Germline CDR1 is SGHRS and CDR2 is YFSETQ. CDR3 sequence reads: CASKIGGGTEAFF. CDR3 nucleotide sequence: TGCGCCAGCAAGATAGGAGGGGGCACTGAAGCTTTCTTT.

The rearrangement links TRBV6-7 to TRBJ1-6; TRBD1 agrees at 9 bases. TRBV6-7 is an ORF, with its function uncertain. V was pared by 1 base and J by 0 bases, with 10 bases of the junction left unmatched. This CDR3 has 20 residues. The CDR3 DNA reads TGTGCCAGCAGTTACTTCGGGGACAGGGAGGGGTCCTCCTATAATTCACCCCTCCACTTT. This codes for CASSYFGDREGSSYNSPLHF.

Regarding this clone: It is unclear where the CDR3 begins or ends on the DNA, so no DNA is shown, and the CDR3 is as TCRdb lists it. This sequence joins TRBV29-1 and TRBJ1-1. The CDR3 spans 12 residues, counting both ends. CDR1 is SQVTM and CDR2 is ANQGSEA in the germline V gene. CDR3 residues: CSVGTGNTETFF.

The rearrangement uses TRBV11-2 and TRBJ2-7; no reliable D call. The V end lost 5 bases, the J end lost 5 bases, and 7 bases lay between the germline ends. The CDR3 spans 11 residues. Germline CDR1 reads SGHAT; CDR2 reads FQNNGV. For the CDR3, the DNA is TGTGCCAGCAGCGCCCCCCACGAGCAGTACTTC. As protein: CASSAPHEQYF.

This clone was recorded once. The chain uses TRBV6-5 and TRBJ1-5, with D tentatively TRBD1 (6 bases). With 6 bases removed from V and 0 bases from J, the gap between germline ends came to 12 bases. Germline V gives CDR1 MNHEY, CDR2 SVGAGI. The CDR3 length is 15 residues. CDR3 DNA: TGTGCCAGCAGGTCCGGGACAAATAGCAATCAGCCCCAGCATTTT. Its protein product is CASRSGTNSNQPQHF.

The chain is built from TRBV11-3 and TRBJ2-3; 11 positions agree with TRBD1. J gave up 6 bases and V 4 bases, and 6 bases lay outside the gene matches. Germline V gives CDR1 SGHNT, CDR2 YENEEA. The CDR3 is 15 amino acids. DNA of the CDR3: TGTGCCAGCAGCTCCCGGGACAGGGGGTCGGATACGCAGTATTTT. Protein: CASSSRDRGSDTQYF. The variable domain in full, completed from reference TRBV11-3 and TRBJ2-3, reads EAGVVQSPRYKIIEKKQPVAFWCNPISGHNTLYWYLQNLGQGPELLIRYENEEAVDDSQLPKDRFSAERLKGVDSTLKIQPAELGDSAVYLCASSSRDRGSDTQYFGPGTRLTVL.

V usage is TRBV9 and J usage is TRBJ1-2; TRBD1 aligns across 8 bases. The CDR3 has 14 amino acids. The germline CDR1 and CDR2 sequences are SGDLS and YYNGEE. Trimming cost V 0 bases and J 8 bases; bases outside gene matches: 6. Here the CDR3 reads CASSVGQGRPGYTF. The CDR3 DNA reads as TGTGCCAGCAGCGTAGGACAGGGGCGTCCGGGCTACACCTTC.

The rearrangement joins TRBV18 to TRBJ1-1, with D maybe TRBD1 (5 bases). Germline loops: CDR1 KGHSH, CDR2 LQKENI. CDR3 length: 15 amino acids. The germline V and J ends were trimmed by 3 bases and 1 base, with 12 bases remaining between them. DNA of the CDR3: TGTGCCAGCTCACCCCAGGTCAGGGAGAACACTGAAGCTTTCTTT. Translation: CASSPQVRENTEAFF.

The J gene is TRBJ1-2, the V gene TRBV28; possibly TRBD1 for D (6 bases). Germline CDR1 and CDR2: MDHEN and SYDVKM. The CDR3 totals 15 residues. With 2 bases removed from V and 5 bases from J, the gap between germline ends came to 15 bases. The CDR3: CASSLEGGIGYGYTF. The CDR3 DNA sequence: TGTGCCAGCAGTTTAGAAGGGGGGATTGGATATGGCTACACCTTC.

For the CDR3, the DNA is TGTGCCAGCAGCTTGGGGGGTATAGGGGAAAGGATAGCCAAAAACATTCAGTACTTC. This translates into CASSLGGIGERIAKNIQYF. The V call is TRBV5-4, the J call TRBJ2-4, with D possibly being TRBD1 (5 bases). The CDR3 has 19 residues. Germline V lookup: CDR1 SGHNT, CDR2 YYREEE (reference sequence). Trimming removed 0 bases at V and 0 bases at J, with 19 bases between.

V usage is TRBV5-5 and J usage is TRBJ1-1, with D unresolved. V was shortened by 7 bases and J by 6 bases, with 13 bases between the two germline ends. The CDR3 length is 12 residues. The germline CDR1 and CDR2 sequences are SGHKS and YYEKEE (reference sequence). CDR3 nucleotide sequence: TGTGCCAGCGAGTTGTACGGGGCTGAAGCTTTCTTT. This encodes CASELYGAEAFF.

This rearrangement joins TRBV19 to TRBJ1-5; a possible D gene is TRBD1 (6 bases). Trimming removed 5 bases at V and 4 bases at J, with 18 bases between. This CDR3 spans 16 amino acids. CDR1 is LNHDA, CDR2 SQIVND, per germline (reference sequence). CDR3 nucleotides: TGTGCCAGTAGTGCACACAACAGGGTGGGGAATCAGCCCCAGCATTTT. It translates to CASSAHNRVGNQPQHF.